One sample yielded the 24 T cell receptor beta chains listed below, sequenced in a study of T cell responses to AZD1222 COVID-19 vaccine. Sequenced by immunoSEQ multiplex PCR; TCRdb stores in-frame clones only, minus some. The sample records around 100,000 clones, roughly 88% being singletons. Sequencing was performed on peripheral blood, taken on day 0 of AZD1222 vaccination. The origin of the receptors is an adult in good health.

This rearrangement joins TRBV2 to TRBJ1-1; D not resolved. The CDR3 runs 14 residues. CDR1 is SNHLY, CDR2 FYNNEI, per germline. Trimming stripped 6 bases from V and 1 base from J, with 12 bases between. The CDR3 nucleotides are TGTGCCAGCAGGAGGAATTGGGAGAACACTGAAGCTTTCTTT. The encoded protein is CASRRNWENTEAFF. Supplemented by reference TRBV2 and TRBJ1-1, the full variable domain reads EPEVTQTPSHQVTQMGQEVILRCVPISNHLYFYWYRQILGQKVEFLVSFYNNEISEKSEIFDDQFSVERPDGSNFTLKIRSTKLEDSAMYFCASRRNWENTEAFFGQGTRLTVV.

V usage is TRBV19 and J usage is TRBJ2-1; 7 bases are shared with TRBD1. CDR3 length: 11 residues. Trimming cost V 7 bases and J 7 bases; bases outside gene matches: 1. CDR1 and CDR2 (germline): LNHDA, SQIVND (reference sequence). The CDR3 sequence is CASTRGNEQFF. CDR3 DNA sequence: TGTGCCAGTACCAGGGGGAATGAGCAGTTCTTC.

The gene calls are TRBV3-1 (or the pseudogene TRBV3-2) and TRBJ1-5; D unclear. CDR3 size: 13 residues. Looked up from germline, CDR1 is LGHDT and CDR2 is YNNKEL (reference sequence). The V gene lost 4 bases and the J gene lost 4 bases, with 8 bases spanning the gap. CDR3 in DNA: TGTGCCAGCAGCCTGCAGGAAAATCAGCCCCAGCATTTT. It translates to CASSLQENQPQHF.

This CDR3 reads CASSQEVAGRGGYTF. CDR3 nucleotides: TGTGCCAGCAGCCAAGAGGTCGCAGGGAGAGGTGGCTACACCTTC. The rearrangement uses TRBV3-1 (or the pseudogene TRBV3-2) and TRBJ1-2, with D possibly being TRBD1 (5 bases). The CDR3 length is 15 residues. Germline V gene sequence: CDR1 LGHDT, CDR2 YNNKEL (reference sequence). Between the trimmed V and J ends, which lost 0 bases and 7 bases, there was a span of 15 bases.

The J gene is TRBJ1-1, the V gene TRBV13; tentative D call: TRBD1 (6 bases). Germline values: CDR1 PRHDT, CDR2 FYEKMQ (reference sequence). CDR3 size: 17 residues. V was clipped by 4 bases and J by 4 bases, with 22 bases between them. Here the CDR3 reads CASSWGSGVHEGTEAFF. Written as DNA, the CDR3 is TGTGCCAGCAGCTGGGGTTCAGGGGTTCATGAAGGCACTGAAGCTTTCTTT.

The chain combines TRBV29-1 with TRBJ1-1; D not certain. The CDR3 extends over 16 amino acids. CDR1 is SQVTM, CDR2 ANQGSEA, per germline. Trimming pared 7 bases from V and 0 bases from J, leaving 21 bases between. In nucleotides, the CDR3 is TGCAGCGGTTGGGGTACCAGGTCGGGAATGAACACTGAAGCTTTCTTT. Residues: CSGWGTRSGMNTEAFF. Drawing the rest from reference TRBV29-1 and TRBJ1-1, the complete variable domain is SAVISQKPSRDICQRGTSLTIQCQVDSQVTMMFWYRQQPGQSLTLIATANQGSEATYESGFVIDKFPISRPNLTFSTLTVSNMSPEDSSIYLCSGWGTRSGMNTEAFFGQGTRLTVV.

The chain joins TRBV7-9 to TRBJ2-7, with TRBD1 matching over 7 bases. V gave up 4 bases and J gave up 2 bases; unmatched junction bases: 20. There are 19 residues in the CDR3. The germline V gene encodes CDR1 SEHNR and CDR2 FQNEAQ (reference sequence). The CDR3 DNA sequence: TGTGCCAGCAGCTCTAATACCGACAGGGTCCTCACCAGAACCTACGAGCAGTACTTC. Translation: CASSSNTDRVLTRTYEQYF.

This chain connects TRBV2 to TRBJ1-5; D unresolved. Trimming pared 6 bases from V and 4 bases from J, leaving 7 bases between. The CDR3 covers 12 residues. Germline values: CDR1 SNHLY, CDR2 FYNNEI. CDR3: CASSLTNQPQHF. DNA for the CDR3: TGTGCCAGCAGCCTAACGAATCAGCCCCAGCATTTT.

The CDR3 here is CASSLRQGPGETEAFF. In nucleotides, the CDR3 is TGTGCCAGCAGCCTCCGCCAAGGACCAGGGGAGACTGAAGCTTTCTTT. V is TRBV9 and J is TRBJ1-1, with D possibly being TRBD1 (6 bases). The V end lost 4 bases, the J end lost 5 bases, and 21 bases lay between the germline ends. Germline V gives CDR1 SGDLS, CDR2 YYNGEE. The CDR3 consists of 16 residues.

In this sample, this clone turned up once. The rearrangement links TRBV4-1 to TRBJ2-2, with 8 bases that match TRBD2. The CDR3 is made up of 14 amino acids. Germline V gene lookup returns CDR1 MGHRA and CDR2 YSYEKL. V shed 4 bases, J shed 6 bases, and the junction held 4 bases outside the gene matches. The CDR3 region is CASSLTSGAGELFF. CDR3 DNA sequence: TGCGCCAGCAGCCTCACTAGCGGCGCCGGGGAGCTGTTTTTT.

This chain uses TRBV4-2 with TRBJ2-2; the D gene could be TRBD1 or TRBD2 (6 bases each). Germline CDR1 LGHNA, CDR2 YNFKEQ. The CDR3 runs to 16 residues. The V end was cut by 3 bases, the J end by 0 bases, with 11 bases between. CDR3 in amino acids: CASSHRGGPNTGELFF. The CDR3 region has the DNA TGTGCCAGCAGCCACCGAGGGGGGCCGAACACCGGGGAGCTGTTTTTT.

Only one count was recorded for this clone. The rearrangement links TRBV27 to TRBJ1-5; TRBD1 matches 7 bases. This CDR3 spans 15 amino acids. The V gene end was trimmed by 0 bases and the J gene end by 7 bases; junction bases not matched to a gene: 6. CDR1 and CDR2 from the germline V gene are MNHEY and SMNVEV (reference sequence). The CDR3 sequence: CASSLSDRAGQPQHF. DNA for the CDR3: TGTGCCAGCAGTTTATCCGACAGGGCTGGGCAGCCCCAGCATTTT.

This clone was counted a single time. The CDR3 nucleotides read TGTGCCAGCAGCAAAGGACAGCATTCACCCCTCCACTTT. Its protein is CASSKGQHSPLHF. The rearrangement joins TRBV12-3 or TRBV12-4 to TRBJ1-6; D may be TRBD1 (6 bases). V lost 6 bases and J 8 bases, leaving 11 bases between the germline ends. The CDR3 runs 13 residues.

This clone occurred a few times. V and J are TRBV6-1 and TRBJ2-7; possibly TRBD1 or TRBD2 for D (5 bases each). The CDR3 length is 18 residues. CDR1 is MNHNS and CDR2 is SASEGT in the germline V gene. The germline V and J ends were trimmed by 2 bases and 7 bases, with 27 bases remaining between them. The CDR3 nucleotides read TGTGCCAGCAGTGAATTCGGGCTAGGCACTACCTTTGGGGGTGAGCAGTACTTC. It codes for CASSEFGLGTTFGGEQYF.

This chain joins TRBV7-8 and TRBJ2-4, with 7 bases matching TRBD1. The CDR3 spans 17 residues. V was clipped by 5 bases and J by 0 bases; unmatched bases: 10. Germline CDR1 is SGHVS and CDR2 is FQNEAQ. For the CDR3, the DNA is TGTGCCAGCAGCCCTTTGACAGGGTTACTAGCCAAAAACATTCAGTACTTC. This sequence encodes CASSPLTGLLAKNIQYF. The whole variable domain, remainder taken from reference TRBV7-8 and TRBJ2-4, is GAGVSQSPRYKVAKRGQDVALRCDPISGHVSLFWYQQALGQGPEFLTYFQNEAQLDKSGLPSDRFFAERPEGSVSTLKIQRTQQEDSAVYLCASSPLTGLLAKNIQYFGAGTRLSVL.

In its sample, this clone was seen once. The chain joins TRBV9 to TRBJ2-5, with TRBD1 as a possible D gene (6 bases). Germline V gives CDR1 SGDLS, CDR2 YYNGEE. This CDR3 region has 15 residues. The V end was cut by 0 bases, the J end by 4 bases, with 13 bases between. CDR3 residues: CASSVEGAGVETQYF. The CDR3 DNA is TGTGCCAGCAGCGTAGAAGGAGCAGGGGTAGAGACCCAGTACTTC.

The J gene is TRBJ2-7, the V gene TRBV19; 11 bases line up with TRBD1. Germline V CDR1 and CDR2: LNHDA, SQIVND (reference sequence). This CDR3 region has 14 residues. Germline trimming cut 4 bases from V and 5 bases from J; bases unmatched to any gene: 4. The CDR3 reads CASSKGTGGNEQYF. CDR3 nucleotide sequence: TGTGCCAGTAGTAAAGGGACAGGGGGGAACGAGCAGTACTTC. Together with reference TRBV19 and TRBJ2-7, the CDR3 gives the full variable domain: DGGITQSPKYLFRKEGQNVTLSCEQNLNHDAMYWYRQDPGQGLRLIYYSQIVNDFQKGDIAEGYSVSREKKESFPLTVTSAQKNPTAFYLCASSKGTGGNEQYFGPGTRLTVT.

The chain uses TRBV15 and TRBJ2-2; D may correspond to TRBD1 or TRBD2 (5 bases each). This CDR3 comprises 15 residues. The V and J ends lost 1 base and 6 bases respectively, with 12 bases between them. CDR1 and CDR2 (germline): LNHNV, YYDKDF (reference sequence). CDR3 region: CATSRGNRDPGELFF. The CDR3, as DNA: TGTGCCACCAGCAGAGGAAACCGGGACCCCGGGGAGCTGTTTTTT. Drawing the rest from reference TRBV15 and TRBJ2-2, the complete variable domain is DAMVIQNPRYQVTQFGKPVTLSCSQTLNHNVMYWYQQKSSQAPKLLFHYYDKDFNNEADTPDNFQSRRPNTSFCFLDIRSPGLGDTAMYLCATSRGNRDPGELFFGEGSRLTVL.

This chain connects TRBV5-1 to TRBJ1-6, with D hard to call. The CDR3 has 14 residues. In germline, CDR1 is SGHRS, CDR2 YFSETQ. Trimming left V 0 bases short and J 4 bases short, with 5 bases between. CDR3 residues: CASSLGEYNSPLHF. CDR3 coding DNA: TGCGCCAGCAGCTTGGGGGAGTATAATTCACCCCTCCACTTT.

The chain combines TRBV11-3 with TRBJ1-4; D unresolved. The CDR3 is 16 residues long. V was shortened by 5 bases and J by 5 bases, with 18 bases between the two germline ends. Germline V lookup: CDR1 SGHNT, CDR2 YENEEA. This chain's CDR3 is CASSGLPSVLNEKLFF. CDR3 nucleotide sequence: TGTGCCAGCAGCGGACTTCCTTCGGTGTTAAATGAAAAACTGTTTTTT.

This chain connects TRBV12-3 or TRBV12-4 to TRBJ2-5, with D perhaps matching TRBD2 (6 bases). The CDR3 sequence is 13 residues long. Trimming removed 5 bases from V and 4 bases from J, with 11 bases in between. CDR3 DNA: TGTGCCAGCAGTCGCGGGACTCGAGAGACCCAGTACTTC. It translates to CASSRGTRETQYF.

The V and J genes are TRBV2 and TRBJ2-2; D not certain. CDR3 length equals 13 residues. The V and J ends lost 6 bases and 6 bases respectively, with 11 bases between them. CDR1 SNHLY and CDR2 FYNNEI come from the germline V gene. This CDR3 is CASSATTPGELFF. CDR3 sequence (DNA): TGTGCCAGCAGCGCTACCACACCCGGGGAGCTGTTTTTT.

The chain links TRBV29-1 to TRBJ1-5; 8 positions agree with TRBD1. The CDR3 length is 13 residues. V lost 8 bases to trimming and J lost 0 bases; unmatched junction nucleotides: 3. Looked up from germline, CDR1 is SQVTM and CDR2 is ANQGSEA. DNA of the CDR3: TGCAGCATTGGACAGGGTAGCAATCAGCCCCAGCATTTT. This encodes CSIGQGSNQPQHF.

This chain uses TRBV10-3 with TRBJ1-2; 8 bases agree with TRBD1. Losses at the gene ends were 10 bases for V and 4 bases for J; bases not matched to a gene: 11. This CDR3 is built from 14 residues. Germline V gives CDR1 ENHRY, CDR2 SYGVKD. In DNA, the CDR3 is TGTGCCACCCGAAGCTCGACAGGGGCCTATGGCTACACCTTC. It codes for CATRSSTGAYGYTF.